What follows describes a single TCR beta chain. This clone's antigen is unknown. No per-base quality is available; no much larger clone lies one base away. This specimen comes from a study of Ad26.COV2.S vaccination and SARS-CoV-2 variants (dated by TCRdb to the early 2020s). Broadly, across the study: Sequencing of the TCRbeta repertoire served to evaluate the specificity and breadth of SARS-CoV-2-reactive T cell receptors following Ad26.COV2.S vaccination. A total of 32 samples were included in the TCR-sequenced set, comprising around 20 Ad26.COV2.S vaccine recipients, 5 placebo recipients and 8 SARS-CoV-2 convalescent individuals.

Taken from the germline V gene (reference sequence), the CDR1 and CDR2 loops are SEHNR and FQNEAQ. The cysteine opens and the phenylalanine closes a CDR3 of 15 amino acids. The read is trimmed to its CDR3 DNA, 45 bases read in frame from base 1. V loses 5 bases at its end and J loses 5 bases; junction bases beyond the gene matches: 10. The immunoSEQ Assay was used to sequence TCRbeta CDR3 regions. After extraction, genomic DNA underwent amplification by bias-controlled multiplex PCR, followed by high-throughput sequencing. Per the authors' processing: To quantify the absolute abundance of each unique TCRbeta CDR3 region, sequences were collapsed and filtered. Usable DNA was measured by amplifying reference genes present in all nucleated cells, and TCRbeta template counts were normalized to that usable DNA to estimate T cell fraction. Repertoire TCRs were annotated as SARS-CoV-2-specific when V gene, CDR3 amino acid sequence and J gene were exactly matched to a known reactive TCR set. MIRA supplied the reference SARS-CoV-2 TCR set, which was filtered for enrichment in COVID-19-positive ImmuneCODE repertoires so that public or cross-reactive TCRs were removed. Using the MIRA antigens, annotated TCRs were further analysed by specific ORF or by position within an ORF. Breadth was defined as the number of annotated unique rearrangements divided by the total number of unique productive rearrangements, and depth was defined as the summed frequency of the annotated unique rearrangements. Two-sided Wilcoxon rank-sum tests were used to compare TCR breadth between groups. TCRdb provides this immuneACCESS table in a form limited to in-frame rearrangements. Some clones are lacking; in checked studies, under half of them reflect an unresolved V gene, and why the rest are absent is not known. V, J and clone size derive from that table, while D and trimming were established from the DNA sequence. A total of around 140,000 clones appear in this sample, 86% of them only once. The top ten hold less than 6% of the sample.

Findings and caveats that apply to the study as a whole: After vaccination, spike-specific CD8+ and CD4+ T cell responses were reported to show substantial breadth. Spike-specific TCR breadth was higher in Ad26.COV2.S recipients than in placebo recipients (P = 0.0014). According to the authors, total T cell responses may have been underestimated by the TCR breadth and depth analyses. Comparable non-spike TCR breadth was observed between vaccine and placebo recipients, consistent with only spike being contained in the vaccine.

Per the publication, the time point label means: individuals recovered from natural SARS-CoV-2 infection. The rearranged chain carries TRBV7-9 and TRBJ2-5; the central 8 bases match TRBD2. The sample was peripheral blood, taken after recovery from COVID-19. The sequence came from a human donor who had recovered from COVID-19. The CDR3 protein is CASSPPIAGWETQYF. The bases read TGTGCCAGCAGCCCTCCTATAGCGGGGTGGGAGACCCAGTACTTC.